This T cell receptor (beta chain) derives from a study of shared clonotypes between healthy human individuals (dated by TCRdb to 2018 to 2021). The study in broad terms: The cohort comprised two women and a few men aged 18 to 49 years. Different laboratories and diverse techniques were used to prepare libraries and sequence TCR repertoires, to increase sequencing depth and limit assay-specific biases. The study deeply sequenced blood TCR repertoires of about 5 healthy adults to estimate repertoire size and the extent of clonotype sharing between individuals. Each donor's leukapheresis produced roughly between roughly 0.9 and 8.9 billion PBMCs. Per donor, three plates each were used for CD4 naive and CD4 memory, two for CD8 naive, and one for CD8 memory.

V loses 1 base at its end and J loses 5 bases; junction bases beyond the gene matches: 13. Via the germline V gene, CDR1 is SGHRS and CDR2 YFSETQ. Reading from cysteine to phenylalanine, the CDR3 counts 18 amino acids. CDR3 DNA only is kept here, 54 bases in frame from base 1. The donors were healthy, HIV-negative adults who had no recently reported acute infections or vaccinations. Only Caucasian adults living in Nashville, Tennessee, USA were represented among the donors. Magnetic negative selection was used to enrich CD4+ T cells, after which naive cells were positively selected on CD45RA and the negative fraction became the memory subset. Blood was collected by leukapheresis, and PBMCs were isolated by Ficoll-Histopaque density gradient centrifugation and then cryopreserved in liquid nitrogen vapor phase. Analytical flow cytometry was used to check the purity and quantity of each magnetically sorted T cell population. Genomic DNA was isolated from every sorted fraction and measured by UV absorbance on a Nanodrop 2000c.

Study-wide conclusions, independent of this receptor: Sampling was restricted to blood, and TCR repertoires in tissue are likely to differ from TCR repertoires in blood. Clonotypes shared by all four sorted-subset donors showed higher generation probabilities than non-shared clonotypes. Naive subsets generally had larger estimated clonotype richness than memory subsets did. Pairwise subsampling led to the expectation that sequencing depth would affect the degree of clonotype sharing among donors. Sharing across a few donors was observed for 4.5% to 6.5% of naive CD4, over 3% of naive CD8, over 2% of memory CD4, and over 0.3% of memory CD8 clonotypes. The small number of donors limited the genetic and exposure-history diversity represented. Even with the large sequencing depth, rarefaction of the sorted-subset datasets indicated that sequencing was incomplete.

Using the deep immunoSEQ assay, TCR CDR3 regions were amplified from genomic DNA by multiplex PCR. Extracted genomic DNA from each cell subset was spread evenly across all wells of several immunoSEQ 96-well plates, with each plate serving as a replicate. For sorted subsets, each replicate PCR was loaded with roughly 190 ng genomic DNA, equivalent to 32,000 or so T cell genomes. The purified libraries were quantified using a Qubit 3.0 fluorometer, sized with a Bioanalyzer 2100, and then quantified again using the KAPA Library Quantification kit. Every immunoSEQ 96-well plate was sequenced on a dedicated single-read 150-cycle Illumina NextSeq 550 flow cell. From the authors' description of their analysis: Because only junctional sequences without quality scores were contained in the immunoSEQ output, filtering matching that applied to full-length reads could not be performed. To assign V/J genes and CDR3, sequences were annotated against IMGT germline references using PyIR, a Python wrapper for IgBLAST v1.9. Reads were filtered out if the reads had weak V/J assignments (E-value above 1e-6), no CDR3, stop codons, out-of-frame junctions, or ambiguous translated residues. V3J clonotypes were defined as sequences sharing the same inferred V gene, J gene, and CDR3 amino acid sequence. The percentage overlap between two repertoires was calculated by dividing the number of shared unique clonotypes by the size of the smaller repertoire. Richness of each repertoire was evaluated using RTK rarefaction, the Chao1 estimator, and Recon v2.1 estimates of unobserved clonotypes. Generation probabilities were computed with OLGA for all TCRbeta clonotypes obtained by the gDNA method from several donors. TCRdb took this table from immuneACCESS and kept in-frame rearrangements with V and J called. Such tables lack part of the clones; where checked against another copy, unresolved V genes explain under half of the gap, and the rest is unexplained. V and J calls and clone size come straight from that table; D and trimming were deduced from the DNA. In all, the sample holds approximately 2.5 million clones, and 90% to 95% of those were seen once. Roughly 0.39% of the sample is held by the ten biggest clonotypes.

In the case of this clone: Which antigen it targets is not known. Base qualities are not provided; no much larger clone lies one nucleotide away.

The sequence derives from a man younger than 30 in good health. Some clones in this sample may be carry-over from other donors' samples. The sequence joins TRBV5-1 to TRBJ2-3, with 10 middle bases fitting TRBD2. Sequencing was done on a sample of naive CD4+ T cells from PBMCs. The cell subset or site tag for this specimen amounts to: CD45RA+ positively selected. The nucleotide sequence reads TGCGCCAGCAGCTTGCCCCTTCTAGCGGGAGTGGGTAGAGATACGCAGTATTTT. Translation gives CASSLPLLAGVGRDTQYF.